This T cell receptor beta chain was retrieved from a study of CD8 T cells in Susac syndrome. TEMRA cells were FACS-enriched, unlike CD8+ and CD4+ T cells, which were negatively isolated. The CDR3 covers 14 residues. The germline gives CDR1 MNHNY, CDR2 SVGAGI (reference sequence). V lost 6 bases and J 8 bases, leaving 16 bases between the germline ends. With random hexamers, reverse transcription was performed on about 0.45 to 1 ug of RNA. Amplification of TCR beta CDR3 was carried out by immunoSEQ multiplex PCR, which covered 54 Vbeta and 13 Jbeta segments. MiXCR, run by TCRdb on the immunoSEQ multiplex PCR reads, gives a single entry per CDR3 protein. Of some 150,000 distinct CDR3 sequences in the sample, roughly 94% were seen once.

This rearrangement joins TRBV6-6 to TRBJ1-4; D not certain. The sequencing input was CD4+ T cells from PBMCs. The sequence was collected from a human donor in good health. CDR3 in DNA: TGTGCCAGCAGGGCCGTCTCCTACGGGGAAAAACTGTTTTTT. It yields the protein CASRAVSYGEKLFF.